This T cell receptor (beta chain) was obtained from a study of cytomegalovirus exposure and HLA in healthy donors (TCRdb year 2017). About the investigation overall: In an earlier analysis of several hundred of the donors, approximately 300 Gb of sequence data and approximately 120 million unique TCR beta sequences from about 190 million T cells were reported. High-throughput TCR immunosequencing, statistical association of individual TCRs with disease status, and machine learning were combined to predict cytomegalovirus infection status. Among roughly 400 genotyped donors of the cohort, an average of approximately 220,000 unique TCR beta nucleotide sequences was sequenced per donor, of which roughly 18% were non-productive. Of the approximately 400 genotyped donors, about 84% fell in the genetic ancestry cluster associated with self-reported Caucasian donors. The study profiled the T cell repertoires of under 700 subjects by immunosequencing and related them to cytomegalovirus serostatus. To decide whether each TCR beta V gene segment behaved as functional or pseudogenic, an earlier analysis of some 600 of the donors relied on high-throughput TCR beta sequencing. A later analysis re-examined previously published TCR beta repertoires from hundreds of donors and added high-resolution HLA genotyping to investigate patterns of TCR occurrence. A separate validation cohort of 100 to 150 different subjects was used in addition to the approximately 700-subject first cohort. Every repertoire in the discovery cohort had been generated on one and the same sequencing platform. HLA typing covered class I and class II loci at four-digit resolution. Donor age, sex, ethnicity and CMV serostatus were compiled alongside the repertoire data. The aim of the study was to test whether cataloging public T cell receptors could identify signatures of past pathogen exposure. Rather than drawing on any new phenotypic data, the later analysis identified candidate immune exposures from TCR beta sequences and the way those sequences occurred across donors. About 300 gigabases of sequencing data and approximately 85 million unique TCR sequences were included in an early release covering 500 to 750 HLA-typed donors. The number of typed donors differed by locus: 629-630 for A, B, C, DRB1 and DQB1; 500 to 550 for DQA1; over 600 for DPA1; and roughly 470 for DPB1. A later genetic analysis took genome-wide SNP genotypes for about 65% of the 666 donors and used that subset as a discovery cohort. Several DR-DQ haplotypes were handled as single units for association and clustering, since linkage in the cohort was strong. Points the paper makes about the study in general: In a later analysis, the rate of TCR association differed among HLA loci, with DRB1 alleles having the most associated TCRs and HLA-C alleles having the fewest. HLA typing was unavailable for some donors at each locus, so association tests used only the typed subset. The classifier was reported to diagnose cytomegalovirus status with high specificity and sensitivity in both the original cohort and the validation cohort. According to the authors, the approach could potentially be generalized to other disease states and immunological phenotypes. Strong co-occurrence of HLA alleles, especially DR and DQ, made assigning TCR associations to individual alleles difficult. The presence/absence analyses assumed that sequencing depth was roughly uniform across donors, and that assumption may not be true. Only TCR beta chains were sequenced in this cohort, and the absence of alpha or paired-chain data limited detectable features. Most TCR sequences were observed very rarely across donors, whereas some public TCRs were present in many individuals. A later genetic analysis associated a missense DCLRE1C variant with V-gene and J-gene trimming of TCR beta chains, and an independent cohort replicated the association. A later genetic analysis reported fewer N-insertions in productive TCRs among donors in an Asian-associated ancestry cluster than the roughly 670-donor mean. A cluster of highly shared sequence variants was judged likely to represent a technical artifact of the sequencing pipeline. A further reported finding was that TCR beta sequences accurately predicted the HLA-A and HLA-B alleles for most subjects in the first cohort. In an earlier analysis of approximately 590 of the donors, most TCR beta V segments appeared in productive rearrangements about 87% or about 30% of the time, broadly matching IMGT annotations. For the cohort, immune exposure information was limited to CMV serostatus. A total of roughly 160 TCR beta chains were listed by the study as associated with cytomegalovirus. Several of the top co-occurrence clusters appeared to be linked to parvovirus B19, influenza, CMV and Epstein-Barr virus, according to a later analysis. Specific HLA alleles were associated with 18,000 or so TCR beta sequences at a false discovery rate of 0.05 in a later analysis. Because counts were too low, some 17 rarely observed V segments, including chromosome 9 orphons, were excluded from the earlier analysis of about 500 of the donors. Correlated functional status among segregating V segments might reflect linkage disequilibrium, but an unknown experimental factor could not be ruled out. In vitro tests confirmed that a few of the cytomegalovirus-associated TCR beta chains recognize cytomegalovirus antigens. Some IMGT-functional V segments, including TRBV6-2 and TRBV6-3, could not be told apart with the 87-base-pair reads, so those segments were excluded. Most CMV-associated TCR beta chains appeared to be HLA-restricted in a later analysis, and the HLA associations seemed to be driven largely by CMV exposure. A later analysis found that HLA-associated TCR beta chains were more clonally expanded and had lower generation probabilities than equally common non-associated chains.

Trimming accounts for 1 base at V and 2 bases at J, while the number of junction bases matched to no gene is 2. Based on the germline V gene, the CDR1 and CDR2 sequences are MGHRA and YSYEKL. Including the terminal cysteine and phenylalanine, the CDR3 comprises 15 residues. The kept DNA is CDR3 alone, 45 bases in frame from the first base. Receptor libraries were prepared by the immunoSEQ multiplex PCR assay. For the multiplex PCR, a mixture combining 60 forward primers for TCR Vbeta segments and 13 reverse primers for TCR Jbeta segments was used. A multiplex PCR assay on genomic DNA amplified the CDR3 region of rearranged TCR beta genes. On the Illumina HiSeq System, the amplified TCR beta libraries were sequenced as 87-base-pair reads. In the source study's methods: A later analysis counted approximately 84 million unique TCR beta chains across the 666 repertoires, and around 12 million of these chains were shared by at least two donors. Raw reads were error-corrected and collapsed into unique sequences with a nearest-neighbor algorithm that merged closely related sequences to remove PCR and sequencing errors. Alignment of CDR3 sequences to IMGT reference sequences was used to assign V, D and J gene segments. For a sequence to be retained, at least a six-nucleotide match to both a V gene segment and a J gene segment was required. A rearrangement was called productive if the CDR3 had no stop codons and remained in frame with V and J, and every other rearrangement was called non-productive. Following IMGT convention, CDR3 was defined as the stretch from the second conserved V-encoded cysteine to the conserved J-encoded phenylalanine. The earlier analysis of approximately 500 of the donors excluded sequences that lacked an unambiguous match to a single V gene segment. An earlier analysis of approximately 590 of the donors classified V segments as functional when productive rearrangements were above 56.7% and as segregating when the standard deviation between donors was above 5%. A statistical classification framework was built to diagnose cytomegalovirus status from the catalog of TCR beta chain sequences. In a later analysis, TCR nucleotide sequences were compared against IMGT/GENE-DB human TR gene sequences so that V and J genes could be assigned. A later analysis assigned CDR3 sequences and most-parsimonious VDJ recombination scenarios with the TCRdist pipeline. In a later analysis, every TCR beta chain was defined by the combination of its CDR3 amino acid sequence and its V-gene family, and reads without a unique V-gene family were dropped. In a later analysis, around 600 highly shared, low-generation-probability nucleotide sequences were removed to address suspected cross-contamination and a sequencing artifact. In a later analysis, a clonal expansion index was calculated for each public chain from normalized within-repertoire ranks of inferred template counts. In a later analysis, generation probabilities were computed with a VDJ recombination model fitted to out-of-frame rearrangements, and the resulting probabilities were checked against IGoR. Hypergeometric tests were used in a later analysis to score TCR-TCR, TCR-HLA and TCR-CMV co-occurrence, with a repertoire-size bias correction applied to the TCR pairs. False discovery rates were estimated in a later analysis by permuting HLA or CMV assignments 20 times. In a later analysis, co-occurring TCRs were grouped using DBSCAN, with TCRdist sequence similarity added in when clustering inside HLA-allele-positive subsets. Co-occurrence clustering excluded repertoires with fewer than 30,000 or more than 120,000 public chains, plus five with anomalous nucleotide sharing. TCRdb carries this immuneACCESS record with in-frame sequences only. Its versions omit some clonotypes, under half of them owing to an unresolved V gene in the studies checked, with the rest unexplained. The V and J calls and clone size are taken from that table; D and trimming were inferred from the DNA. The table for this sample lists roughly 120,000 clones; 81% of them were counted only once. The top ten hold roughly 2.2% of the sample.

About this clone itself: The antigen it recognizes is unknown. Base qualities are not provided; no much larger clone lies one nucleotide away. Within the sample, other DNA sequences also encode this same CDR3.

The cohort was made up of roughly 670 healthy bone marrow donors. At the time of sampling, every cohort member was nominally healthy, though immune exposures that went unrecorded were likely present. The donor was CMV seronegative and belonged to the group of several hundred seronegative cohort members. A peripheral blood sample was provided by each donor, and peripheral blood mononuclear cells were used for TCR beta sequencing. Genomic DNA extraction from the blood cell samples was performed with the Qiagen DNeasy Blood Extraction Kit. Input material: PBMCs. The source is a woman aged 40 to 50 in good health and CMV-seronegative. Rearrangement joined TRBV4-1 to TRBJ2-7; 10 middle bases align to TRBD1. The sequenced DNA: TGCGCCAGCAGCCAAGGGACAGGGGGAACCTACGAGCAGTACTTC. It is translated as CASSQGTGGTYEQYF.